Sequencing of this T cell receptor (beta chain) was carried out in a study of blood T cell repertoires in COVID-19. Concerning this clone itself: Mismatch with germline at one junction end may stem from a read error.

Under the authors' procedure: Scientists estimated how many nucleated cells there were by amplifying reference gene primers. Clones were sequenced by immunoSEQ multiplex PCR, and TCRdb holds only the in-frame ones, with some missing. The V and J calls and the clone size are those of that table, but D and trimming were determined from the DNA. The sample lists 310,000 or so clones, approximately 90% seen once, with 2% to 2.5% in the top ten. This CDR3 contains 15 residues. Germline loops: CDR1 SSHAT, CDR2 FNYEAQ (reference sequence). The V and J genes are TRBV7-7 and TRBJ2-7; 9 bases agree with TRBD2. Sequencing input: peripheral blood. This sequence originates from a woman aged 50 to 60 who had recovered from COVID-19. The CDR3 reads CASSLALAGLSEQYF. CDR3 nucleotide sequence: TGTGCTAGCAGCTTAGCGCTAGCGGGGTTGAGTGAGCAGTACTTC.